One and the same sample provided the 25 T cell receptor beta chains below, sequenced in a study of OX40 agonist ivuxolimab in advanced cancers. Library creation used the immunoSEQ multiplex PCR assay. TCRdb provides this immuneACCESS table in a form limited to in-frame rearrangements. Some clones are lacking; in checked studies, under half of them reflect an unresolved V gene, and why the rest are absent is not known. The sample has some 70,000 clones on record, about nine tenths of them singletons. Roughly 2.7% of the sample is taken by the ten largest. This material consisted of CD4+ or CD8+ T cells sorted from blood, taken in a trial of the OX40 agonist ivuxolimab. The receptors come from an adult with an advanced solid tumor such as melanoma, head and neck, liver or kidney cancer.

The rearrangement uses TRBV11-1 and TRBJ2-5; D might be TRBD2 (6 bases). The V gene's germline CDR1 is SGHAT and CDR2 FQDESV (reference sequence). The length of the CDR3 is 16 residues. With 4 bases removed from V and 0 bases from J, the gap between germline ends came to 15 bases. CDR3 coding DNA: TGTGCCAGCAGCTATCGTCGGACTATCGACCAAGAGACCCAGTACTTC. It is translated as CASSYRRTIDQETQYF.

This chain uses TRBV4-3 with TRBJ1-6; D not certain. V lost 0 bases and J 13 bases, leaving 13 bases between the germline ends. Germline CDR1 is LGHNA and CDR2 is YSLEER. The CDR3 loop spans 14 amino acids. DNA of the CDR3: TGCGCCAGCAGCCAAGAGTCAGGTTGGGTCCCCCTCCACTTT. This encodes CASSQESGWVPLHF.

The rearrangement joins TRBV6-5 to TRBJ2-5; D not resolved. The germline V gene encodes CDR1 MNHEY and CDR2 SVGAGI. This CDR3 region has 14 residues. Trimming removed 6 bases from V and 0 bases from J, with 11 bases in between. The CDR3 sequence is CASSSTGYQETQYF. The DNA of the CDR3 is TGTGCCAGCAGCTCAACCGGGTACCAAGAGACCCAGTACTTC.

This chain links TRBV19 with TRBJ1-6; 10 positions agree with TRBD1. The germline V gene has CDR1 LNHDA and CDR2 SQIVND (reference sequence). Trimming at V came to 6 bases and at J to 5 bases, leaving 7 bases not matched to a gene. The CDR3 is 16 amino acids. The CDR3 loop is CASSDDRGRNNSPLHF. DNA of the CDR3: TGTGCCAGTAGCGACGACAGGGGGCGCAATAATTCACCCCTCCACTTT.

The chain employs TRBV7-8 and TRBJ2-3, with D possibly called TRBD1 or TRBD2 (5 bases each). Deletions cut 5 bases from V and 6 bases from J, with 15 bases between. The CDR3 is 14 amino acids. CDR1 is SGHVS and CDR2 is FQNEAQ in the germline V gene. DNA for the CDR3: TGTGCCAGCAGCCGCCGGGGCCAGCGGGATACGCAGTATTTT. This encodes CASSRRGQRDTQYF. Full variable domain (missing parts from reference TRBV7-8 and TRBJ2-3): GAGVSQSPRYKVAKRGQDVALRCDPISGHVSLFWYQQALGQGPEFLTYFQNEAQLDKSGLPSDRFFAERPEGSVSTLKIQRTQQEDSAVYLCASSRRGQRDTQYFGPGTRLTVL.

The chain employs TRBV6-6 and TRBJ1-6; 7 bases fit TRBD1. This CDR3 contains 15 residues. V gave up 6 bases and J gave up 9 bases; unmatched junction bases: 11. Germline-derived CDR1 and CDR2 are MNHNY and SVGAGI (reference sequence). In DNA, the CDR3 is TGTGCCAGCAGGACCCTGACAGGGAAGCCTTCACCCCTCCACTTT. Its protein is CASRTLTGKPSPLHF.

The J gene is TRBJ1-3, the V gene TRBV7-2; TRBD1 is a possible D gene (5 bases). This CDR3 spans 13 amino acids. The V gene's germline CDR1 is SGHTA and CDR2 FQGNSA. V was cut by 2 bases and J by 9 bases, with 11 bases left in between. Written as DNA, the CDR3 is TGTGCCAGCAGCTTACCCGACACAGGCACCATATATTTT. Translated: CASSLPDTGTIYF.

The gene calls are TRBV28 and TRBJ2-7; 8 nucleotides agree with TRBD1. The germline V gene has CDR1 MDHEN and CDR2 SYDVKM. V dropped 4 bases and J dropped 5; count of bases not matched to a gene: 13. The CDR3 sequence is 16 residues long. The CDR3 nucleotides are TGTGCCAGCAGTTCCCGACCCGGGACAGGCACCCACGAGCAGTACTTC. Amino acid sequence: CASSSRPGTGTHEQYF.

J is TRBJ2-3 and V is TRBV5-1, with unresolved D. CDR1 SGHRS and CDR2 YFSETQ come from the germline V gene. V was cut by 2 bases and J by 1 base, with 5 bases left in between. The CDR3 runs to 13 residues. CDR3 sequence (DNA): TGCGCCAGCAGCTTTGGTGGCACAGATACGCAGTATTTT. It translates to CASSFGGTDTQYF.

This sequence joins TRBV11-2 and TRBJ2-5; 8 positions match TRBD1. CDR3 length: 14 residues. Germline CDR1 and CDR2: SGHAT and FQNNGV. The junction had 7 bases not matched to a gene; V was cut back by 5 bases and J by 5 bases. In DNA, the CDR3 is TGTGCCAGCAGCCCCCGGACAGGGTTTGAGACCCAGTACTTC. Amino acid sequence: CASSPRTGFETQYF.

Concerning this clone itself: Mismatch with germline at one junction end may stem from a read error. The rearrangement links TRBV6-1 to TRBJ1-5; D is ambiguous. Germline loops: CDR1 MNHNS, CDR2 SASEGT. This CDR3 spans 13 amino acids. For the CDR3, the DNA is TGTGCCATCAGTGAAGTTGGAAGTCAGCCCCAGCATTTT. This sequence encodes CAISEVGSQPQHF.

This clone was detected only a few times. This CDR3 is also generated by other DNA sequences in the sample. The chain couples TRBV28 to TRBJ1-5; D is perhaps TRBD1 (6 bases). The germline CDR1 and CDR2 sequences are MDHEN and SYDVKM. V lost 3 bases, J lost 6 bases, and 15 bases lay in between. This CDR3 contains 15 residues. The CDR3 DNA is TGTGCCAGCAGTTTGGGTCAGGGGTTTCGTCAGCCCCAGCATTTT. It encodes CASSLGQGFRQPQHF.

The chain is built from TRBV9 and TRBJ2-1; weak D call: TRBD2 (5 bases). V lost 0 bases and J lost 8, with 12 bases in between. Per germline, CDR1 SGDLS and CDR2 YYNGEE. CDR3 length: 14 residues. As DNA, the CDR3 is TGTGCCAGCAGCGTAGTAAGCGGAGCTCATGAGCAGTTCTTC. Translating it yields CASSVVSGAHEQFF. Filled out from reference TRBV9 and TRBJ2-1, the complete variable domain reads DSGVTQTPKHLITATGQRVTLRCSPRSGDLSVYWYQQSLDQGLQFLIQYYNGEERAKGNILERFSAQQFPDLHSELNLSSLELGDSALYFCASSVVSGAHEQFFGPGTRLTVL.

The V and J genes are TRBV7-3 and TRBJ2-5; D remains unclear. V dropped 0 bases and J dropped 4 bases, with 12 bases sitting between them. Germline lookup yields CDR1 SGHTA and CDR2 FQGTGA. This CDR3 region has 15 residues. The CDR3, as DNA: TGTGCCAGCAGCTTAACAGGAAGTCAGCCAGAGACCCAGTACTTC. Its translation: CASSLTGSQPETQYF.

This clone was seen more than once but under ten times. This rearrangement joins TRBV30 to TRBJ1-5; D remains unclear. Looked up from germline, CDR1 is GTSNPN and CDR2 is SVGIG (reference sequence). This CDR3 contains 14 residues. V was pared by 0 bases and J by 4 bases, with 10 bases between. CDR3 in DNA: TGTGCCTGGAGTGTACGAGAGGCGAATCAGCCCCAGCATTTT. Amino acids: CAWSVREANQPQHF.

CDR3 bases: TGTGCCAGCAGCGTAACCGGGACAGCCTCCTACGAGCAGTACTTC. Translated, it gives CASSVTGTASYEQYF. The V call is TRBV9, the J call TRBJ2-7; 7 positions match TRBD1. Germline V CDR1 and CDR2: SGDLS, YYNGEE. The CDR3 length is 15 residues. J gave up 0 bases and V 1 base, and 4 bases lay outside the gene matches.

The chain combines TRBV11-1 with TRBJ2-5; D possibly corresponds to TRBD2 (5 bases). The tail of the sequence fits TRBJ2-7 better, so the J call may be wrong. In germline, CDR1 is SGHAT, CDR2 FQDESV (reference sequence). The CDR3 loop spans 12 amino acids. CDR3 loop: CASSKEGYEQYF. The CDR3 coding sequence is TGTGCCAGCAGCAAAGAGGGTTACGAGCAGTACTTC.

This chain links TRBV5-1 with TRBJ2-1; 9 bases are shared with TRBD2. From germline, CDR1 is SGHRS and CDR2 YFSETQ. The CDR3 spans 15 residues. J lost 7 bases, V lost 0 bases, and 5 bases had no gene match. This CDR3 reads CASSLGAGGQNEQFF. CDR3 nucleotide sequence: TGCGCCAGCAGCTTGGGGGCGGGAGGGCAAAATGAGCAGTTCTTC. Combining the CDR3 with reference TRBV5-1 and TRBJ2-1 gives the whole variable domain KAGVTQTPRYLIKTRGQQVTLSCSPISGHRSVSWYQQTPGQGLQFLFEYFSETQRNKGNFPGRFSGRQFSNSRSEMNVSTLELGDSALYLCASSLGAGGQNEQFFGPGTRLTVL.

The rearrangement uses TRBV4-3 and TRBJ2-1, with D tentatively TRBD1 (6 bases). This CDR3 has 17 residues. Trimming took 1 base from V and 6 from J, leaving 19 bases between them. Germline CDR1 LGHNA, CDR2 YSLEER. CDR3 nucleotides: TGCGCCAGCAGCCAAGGCGCAGGGGAAGGGATGCGCAATGAGCAGTTCTTC. Protein product: CASSQGAGEGMRNEQFF.

This chain connects TRBV6-1 to TRBJ1-5; D gene uncertain. Germline V gives CDR1 MNHNS, CDR2 SASEGT. This CDR3 spans 15 amino acids. The ends were cut back, 4 bases at V and 0 bases at J, with 10 bases in the middle. The CDR3 sequence is CASSARLASNQPQHF. The DNA for the CDR3 is TGTGCCAGCAGTGCACGACTGGCTAGCAATCAGCCCCAGCATTTT.

This chain links TRBV4-1 with TRBJ1-1; 11 bases match TRBD1. With V trimmed by 3 bases and J by 6 bases, 3 bases remained unmatched. CDR1 is MGHRA and CDR2 is YSYEKL in the germline V gene. This CDR3 comprises 14 residues. CDR3: CASSQRGQGAEAFF. The CDR3 DNA sequence: TGCGCCAGCAGCCAGAGGGGACAGGGGGCTGAAGCTTTCTTT.

Comment on this clone: The same CDR3 also results from other DNA sequences found in this sample. This chain links TRBV6-6 with TRBJ1-1, with D possibly TRBD1 on 6 matching bases. Germline V gene sequence: CDR1 MNHNY, CDR2 SVGAGI (reference sequence). Trimming took off 4 bases at V and 3 bases at J, with 12 bases between the two ends. There are 14 residues in the CDR3. In nucleotides, the CDR3 is TGTGCCAGCAGTTCTACAGGGCGGGACACTGAAGCTTTCTTT. It yields the protein CASSSTGRDTEAFF.

The chain recombines TRBV18 with TRBJ1-1, with D unresolved. The CDR3 spans 14 residues. In germline, CDR1 is KGHSH, CDR2 LQKENI. The V and J ends lost 3 bases and 0 bases respectively, with 8 bases between them. CDR3 DNA: TGTGCCAGCTCACCGGTGCAGGTGAACACTGAAGCTTTCTTT. Translation gives CASSPVQVNTEAFF.

The V and J genes are TRBV5-1 and TRBJ1-6; D is uncertain. V shed 0 bases and J shed 10 bases, with 11 bases lying between them. CDR1 is SGHRS, CDR2 YFSETQ, per germline. The CDR3 contains 14 residues. CDR3 loop: CASSLAEASSPLHF. The CDR3 nucleotides read TGCGCCAGCAGCTTGGCCGAGGCAAGCTCACCCCTCCACTTT.

The V gene is TRBV30, the J gene TRBJ2-7, with 9 positions matching TRBD1. From germline, CDR1 is GTSNPN and CDR2 SVGIG (reference sequence). CDR3 size: 14 residues. V lost 8 bases to trimming and J lost 6 bases; unmatched junction nucleotides: 14. The CDR3 sequence is CAGSLDRGWREQYF. For the CDR3, the DNA is TGTGCCGGATCACTGGACAGGGGTTGGCGCGAGCAGTACTTC.